These 12 T cell receptor beta chains originate from one sample sequenced in a study of control samples from healthy donors and cancer patients. Assay: immunoSEQ multiplex PCR; the TCRdb copy retains only in-frame clones and omits some. The sample yields almost 95,000 clones, 90% seen once. The sample consisted of blood. The receptors stem from a young woman in good health.

This clone has just a few counts. The rearrangement links TRBV7-9 to TRBJ1-6; D gene uncertain. The CDR3 extends over 16 amino acids. Trimming took 2 bases from V and 10 from J, leaving 18 bases between them. Per the germline V gene, CDR1 is SEHNR and CDR2 is FQNEAQ (reference sequence). The CDR3 sequence: CASSLSFPIEISPLHF. The CDR3 DNA sequence: TGTGCCAGCAGCTTAAGTTTTCCGATCGAGATCTCACCCCTCCACTTT.

The rearrangement uses TRBV13 and TRBJ1-2; 9 nucleotides match TRBD1. With V trimmed by 5 bases and J by 4 bases, 11 bases remained unmatched. Per the germline V gene, CDR1 is PRHDT and CDR2 is FYEKMQ (reference sequence). CDR3 length: 16 residues. CDR3 in DNA: TGTGCCAGCAGCCCCCGAACGGGACAGGGAGGCTATGGCTACACCTTC. This translates into CASSPRTGQGGYGYTF. The full variable domain, rest sourced from reference TRBV13 and TRBJ1-2, is AAGVIQSPRHLIKEKRETATLKCYPIPRHDTVYWYQQGPGQDPQFLISFYEKMQSDKGSIPDRFSAQQFSDYHSELNMSSLELGDSALYFCASSPRTGQGGYGYTFGSGTRLTVV.

V and J are TRBV10-2 and TRBJ1-2; no reliable D call. The ends were cut back, 0 bases at V and 6 bases at J, with 5 bases in the middle. CDR3 length: 12 residues. The germline V gene encodes CDR1 WSHSY and CDR2 SAAADI. CDR3 sequence reads: CASSESGDGYTF. In nucleotides, the CDR3 is TGCGCCAGCAGTGAGTCCGGGGATGGCTACACCTTC.

The table lists this clone with a count of one. This chain uses TRBV18 with TRBJ1-1, with D possibly TRBD1 on 5 matching bases. CDR1 is KGHSH, CDR2 LQKENI, per germline. The CDR3 runs 14 residues. Trimming removed 6 bases at V and 4 bases at J, with 15 bases between. The CDR3 DNA sequence: TGTGCCAGCTCCTCCGGGGCTGGGAGCACTGAAGCTTTCTTT. Translating it yields CASSSGAGSTEAFF.

The rearrangement joins TRBV6-2 or TRBV6-3 to TRBJ1-1; TRBD1 might be the D (5 bases). The ends were cut back, 3 bases at V and 4 bases at J, with 12 bases in the middle. CDR3 length: 14 amino acids. Germline CDR1 is MNHEY and CDR2 is SVGEGT. CDR3 in DNA: TGTGCCAGCAGTTATACGGGGGAGGTCACTGAAGCTTTCTTT. This sequence encodes CASSYTGEVTEAFF.

The gene calls are TRBV12-5 and TRBJ1-1; no clear D. This CDR3 comprises 16 residues. The V gene lost 0 bases and the J gene lost 0 bases, with 11 bases spanning the gap. CDR1 is LGHNT, CDR2 FRNRAP, per germline. The CDR3 nucleotides read TGTGCTAGTGGTTTGGTACTCGGAGGGATGAACACTGAAGCTTTCTTT. This translates into CASGLVLGGMNTEAFF.

Concerning this clone itself: The junction does not match germline at one end; this may be a read error. The rearrangement joins TRBV18 to TRBJ1-3; TRBD1 agrees at 9 bases. The germline gives CDR1 KGHSH, CDR2 LQKENI. The CDR3 covers 15 residues. CDR3 region: CASPPGQGTGNTIYF. DNA of the CDR3: TGTGCCAGCCCACCGGGACAGGGTACTGGAAACACCATATATTTT.

The V gene is TRBV7-2, the J gene TRBJ2-1; D unresolved. The CDR3 extends over 14 amino acids. Trimming took 1 base from V and 4 from J, leaving 8 bases between them. Germline V lookup: CDR1 SGHTA, CDR2 FQGNSA. In DNA, the CDR3 is TGTGCCAGCAGCTTAGAAAGCTCTTACAATGAGCAGTTCTTC. Its protein product is CASSLESSYNEQFF.

For this clone: At one boundary the junction diverges from the germline segment, which might be a read error. The rearrangement uses TRBV6-5 and TRBJ1-5, with D maybe TRBD1 (6 bases). This CDR3 spans 13 amino acids. CDR1 and CDR2 from the germline V gene are MNHEY and SVGAGI. CDR3 coding DNA: TGTGCCAGCAGCAAGGACAGCACTCAGCCCCAGCATTTT. Encoded protein: CASSKDSTQPQHF.

This chain connects TRBV5-6 to TRBJ2-1; perhaps D is TRBD1 or TRBD2 (5 bases each). CDR3 size: 16 residues. V was trimmed by 4 bases and J by 2 bases, leaving 16 bases between them. Germline-derived CDR1 and CDR2 are SGHDT and YYEEEE. In DNA form, the CDR3 reads TGTGCCAGCAGCCCCCGGGACCGCTTAACCTACAATGAGCAGTTCTTC. Translating gives CASSPRDRLTYNEQFF.

V is TRBV6-6 and J is TRBJ2-5; D unclear. Germline-derived CDR1 and CDR2 are MNHNY and SVGAGI (reference sequence). Trimming pared 2 bases from V and 9 bases from J, leaving 7 bases between. This CDR3 contains 11 residues. In DNA form, the CDR3 reads TGTGCCAGCAGTTACCCGGGTGCCCAGTACTTC. Protein product: CASSYPGAQYF.

J is TRBJ2-1 and V is TRBV7-3; D is undetermined. The V end was cut by 2 bases, the J end by 5 bases, with 7 bases between. The CDR3 loop spans 13 amino acids. Germline CDR1 reads SGHTA; CDR2 reads FQGTGA. The CDR3 sequence: CASSLGRNNEQFF. The CDR3 DNA follows: TGTGCCAGCAGCTTAGGCAGAAACAATGAGCAGTTCTTC.